Listed here are 23 T cell receptor beta chains from one sample, sequenced in a study of vaccination and CD4 T cells after COVID-19. The antigens these receptors bind are not known. CD4+ T cells that had been cultured provided DNA sequenced with the Oncomine TCR Beta short-read assay. MiXCR was run by TCRdb on the PCR reads, yielding one entry per CDR3 protein. In the table there are thousands of distinct CDR3 sequences, about two fifths of which are singletons. Treatment specified: 10-day PBMC culture with coronavirus spike peptide pools or control peptides (ViraFEST assay). Harvesting of the unexposed donor's CD4+ T cells predated the COVID-19 pandemic (2011-2018). Specimen: CD4+ T cells from blood, cultured in vitro. These TCRs come from a human donor in good health.

The chain couples TRBV20-1 to TRBJ2-7, with TRBD1 matching 7 bases. The V and J ends lost 2 bases and 3 bases, in that order; junction bases with no gene match: 7. The germline CDR1 and CDR2 sequences are DFQATT and SNEGSKA (reference sequence). The CDR3 loop spans 14 amino acids. The CDR3 DNA reads as TGCAGTGCTAGAAATCGGACAGGTGTCTACGAGCAGTACTTC. Translated: CSARNRTGVYEQYF.

In its sample, this clonotype was seen a few times. This chain uses TRBV9 with TRBJ2-3, with TRBD2 matching 10 bases. The CDR3 length is 16 residues. Per the germline V gene, CDR1 is SGDLS and CDR2 is YYNGEE. Trimming cost V 4 bases and J 4 bases; bases outside gene matches: 9. The CDR3 protein is CASSQRGGGYADTQYF. The CDR3 DNA reads TGTGCCAGCAGCCAGCGGGGGGGCGGTTATGCAGATACGCAGTATTTT.

A few counts support this clonotype. V usage is TRBV6-5 and J usage is TRBJ2-7; the D is unclear. V was trimmed by 2 bases and J by 0 bases, leaving 14 bases between them. CDR1 and CDR2 from the germline V gene are MNHEY and SVGAGI. The CDR3 has 16 amino acids. The CDR3 region is CASSYTLGASSYEQYF. The CDR3 DNA is TGTGCCAGCAGTTACACATTGGGCGCCAGCTCCTACGAGCAGTACTTC.

This chain uses TRBV5-4 with TRBJ2-1; no reliable D call. CDR1 and CDR2 (germline): SGHNT, YYREEE (reference sequence). CDR3 size: 13 residues. V was cut by 4 bases and J by 0 bases, with 5 bases left in between. This CDR3 is CASSEASYNEQFF. The CDR3 DNA reads as TGTGCCAGCAGCGAGGCCTCCTACAATGAGCAGTTCTTC.

The V gene is TRBV6-1, the J gene TRBJ1-6; 12 positions match TRBD1. The germline V gene has CDR1 MNHNS and CDR2 SASEGT. V shed 6 bases and J 9 bases; nucleotides not matched to a gene: 3. The CDR3 totals 14 residues. CDR3 bases: TGTGCCAGCAGAGGGACAGGGGGCGTTTCACCCCTCCACTTT. Translating gives CASRGTGGVSPLHF.

V and J are TRBV7-2 and TRBJ1-1; a possible D gene is TRBD1 (5 bases). Germline V gene data show CDR1 as SGHTA and CDR2 as FQGNSA. Trimming left V 5 bases short and J 3 bases short, with 10 bases between. CDR3 length: 13 residues. The CDR3, as DNA: TGTGCCAGCAGCCGAAAAGGGGACACTGAAGCTTTCTTT. This sequence encodes CASSRKGDTEAFF.

This clonotype was counted between two and nine times. The rearrangement uses TRBV5-1 and TRBJ1-1; D call uncertain. CDR1 and CDR2 (germline): SGHRS, YFSETQ. This CDR3 is built from 15 residues. The V and J ends lost 5 bases and 1 base respectively, with 15 bases between them. The CDR3 DNA is TGCGCCAGCAGATTAGACGGGCAGCCGAACACTGAAGCTTTCTTT. It translates to CASRLDGQPNTEAFF.

The J gene is TRBJ2-3, the V gene TRBV27; TRBD2 agrees at 8 bases. CDR1 and CDR2 from the germline V gene are MNHEY and SMNVEV (reference sequence). CDR3 size: 16 residues. After removal of 6 bases from V and 2 bases from J, the junction contained 10 bases not matched to a gene. This CDR3 reads CASSTRLASYTDTQYF. CDR3 coding DNA: TGTGCCAGCAGCACTCGACTAGCGAGTTACACAGATACGCAGTATTTT.

The CDR3 spells CASSFSRGGNEQFF. CDR3 coding DNA: TGTGCCAGCAGTTTCAGCAGGGGTGGGAATGAGCAGTTCTTC. V usage is TRBV28 and J usage is TRBJ2-1; possibly TRBD1 for D (6 bases). Trimming removed 3 bases at V and 7 bases at J, with 13 bases between. CDR1 and CDR2 (germline): MDHEN, SYDVKM. The CDR3 totals 14 residues.

The chain joins TRBV20-1 to TRBJ1-2, with TRBD1 matching over 8 bases. Germline lookup yields CDR1 DFQATT and CDR2 SNEGSKA (reference sequence). The CDR3 length is 12 residues. The J segment lost 6 bases and the V segment lost 4 bases, leaving 4 bases of the junction unmatched. The CDR3 loop reads CSATPGGNGYTF. In DNA form, the CDR3 reads TGCAGTGCTACCCCAGGGGGCAATGGCTACACCTTC.

The V and J genes are TRBV6-4 and TRBJ1-6, with D perhaps TRBD1 (6 bases). The CDR3 loop spans 13 amino acids. Trimming pared 2 bases from V and 7 bases from J, leaving 6 bases between. Germline-derived CDR1 and CDR2 are MRHNA and SNTAGT. The CDR3 DNA reads TGTGCCAGCAGTGACGGGACAAATTCACCCCTCCACTTT. Protein sequence: CASSDGTNSPLHF.

This clonotype was seen a single time. The germline gene is not matched at one end of the junction; a read error may be the cause. This chain uses TRBV29-1 with TRBJ2-2; 8 bases map to TRBD1. Germline V lookup: CDR1 SQVTM, CDR2 ANQGSEA. There are 11 residues in the CDR3. CDR3 sequence reads: CSVSLQGGLFF. The DNA of the CDR3 is TGCAGCGTCTCCTTACAGGGGGGGCTGTTTTTT.

This chain joins TRBV29-1 and TRBJ1-5, with a possible D match to TRBD1 (6 bases). CDR1 is SQVTM and CDR2 is ANQGSEA in the germline V gene. The CDR3 runs to 15 residues. The V end lost 5 bases, the J end lost 0 bases, and 14 bases lay between the germline ends. CDR3 nucleotides: TGCAGCGTTATACAGGGCGATTATAGCAATCAGCCCCAGCATTTT. Protein product: CSVIQGDYSNQPQHF.

The V and J genes are TRBV5-1 and TRBJ1-2; unclear D gene. The V end lost 0 bases, the J end lost 3 bases, and 9 bases lay between the germline ends. CDR3 length equals 14 residues. CDR1 and CDR2 from the germline V gene are SGHRS and YFSETQ. CDR3 DNA sequence: TGCGCCAGCAGCTTGGGTCAGGCAGACTATGGCTACACCTTC. Encoded protein: CASSLGQADYGYTF.

This clonotype was picked up a small number of times. J is TRBJ2-1 and V is TRBV6-5; D is undetermined. Germline-derived CDR1 and CDR2 are MNHEY and SVGAGI. The CDR3 covers 15 residues. V gave up 4 bases and J gave up 5 bases, with 15 bases separating them. The CDR3 sequence: CASSSLSTLHNEQFF. The CDR3 nucleotides are TGTGCCAGCAGTTCTTTATCGACCCTCCACAATGAGCAGTTCTTC.

The rearrangement joins TRBV20-1 to TRBJ1-6; D perhaps matches TRBD1 (6 bases). The CDR3 runs 14 residues. V was cut by 8 bases and J by 7 bases, with 18 bases left in between. Germline loops: CDR1 DFQATT, CDR2 SNEGSKA (reference sequence). Written as DNA, the CDR3 is TGCAGTCCGAGGAGGGCAGGGGCCAATTCACCCCTCCACTTT. Protein: CSPRRAGANSPLHF.

As DNA, the CDR3 is TGTGCCAGCAGTACGCAGGGAGGTGGCAATCAGCCCCAGCATTTT. Its translation: CASSTQGGGNQPQHF. This rearrangement joins TRBV2 to TRBJ1-5, with D tentatively TRBD1 (5 bases). CDR1 and CDR2 (germline): SNHLY, FYNNEI. This CDR3 has 15 residues. V lost 5 bases, J lost 2 bases, and 13 bases lay in between.

This chain links TRBV7-2 with TRBJ1-5; maybe TRBD1 (6 bases). V lost 1 base and J 3 bases, leaving 10 bases between the germline ends. CDR1 and CDR2 from the germline V gene are SGHTA and FQGNSA. The CDR3 totals 15 residues. The CDR3 nucleotides read TGTGCCAGCAGCTTAGTAGGGGGGATCAATCAGCCCCAGCATTTT. This encodes CASSLVGGINQPQHF.

This chain connects TRBV6-5 to TRBJ1-3; TRBD1 might be the D (5 bases). Germline values: CDR1 MNHEY, CDR2 SVGAGI. The CDR3 length is 14 residues. Between the trimmed V and J ends, which lost 2 bases and 2 bases, there was a span of 7 bases. The CDR3 region is CASSYLGAGNTIYF. The CDR3 bases are TGTGCCAGCAGTTACCTGGGGGCTGGAAACACCATATATTTT.

The V and J genes are TRBV10-2 and TRBJ2-6; D ambiguous. This CDR3 has 14 residues. Germline CDR1 WSHSY, CDR2 SAAADI. V shed 6 bases and J shed 5 bases, with 11 bases lying between them. CDR3 DNA sequence: TGCGCCAGCAGGGCAGGATTATGGGCCAACGTCCTGACTTTC. Translation gives CASRAGLWANVLTF.

The chain uses TRBV25-1 and TRBJ2-7; perhaps TRBD2 as D (5 bases). The germline V and J ends were trimmed by 6 bases and 5 bases, with 8 bases remaining between them. Per the germline V gene, CDR1 is MGHDK and CDR2 is SYGVNS. The CDR3 consists of 11 residues. Here the CDR3 reads CASSLGDEQYF. The CDR3 DNA is TGTGCCAGCAGCTTGGGAGACGAGCAGTACTTC.

The chain links TRBV6-1 to TRBJ2-3; D might be TRBD2 (6 bases). This CDR3 has 13 amino acids. Germline assignment: CDR1 MNHNS and CDR2 SASEGT. CDR3 sequence: CAAGPYEQDTQYF. DNA of the CDR3: TGTGCTGCGGGGCCCTATGAACAAGATACGCAGTATTTT.

In this sample, this clonotype turned up a few times. The rearrangement links TRBV6-1 to TRBJ1-2, with D hard to call. Between the trimmed V and J ends, which lost 5 bases and 2 bases, there was a span of 6 bases. CDR1 is MNHNS, CDR2 SASEGT, per germline. This CDR3 has 12 residues. CDR3 sequence (DNA): TGTGCCAGCAGTCCCGGGAACTATGGCTACACCTTC. It translates to CASSPGNYGYTF.